Below are 5 T cell receptor beta chains sequenced from a single sample in a study of beta chain features in type 1 diabetes. Of the isolated RNA, all was reverse transcribed, and so the sequenced material was expressed TCRB transcripts. Sequencing was performed with immunoSEQ multiplex PCR; in TCRdb, only in-frame clones are kept and a portion is missing. The sample includes more than 300,000 clones, roughly 8% seen only once; the top ten take around 0.44%. The sample consisted of central memory CD4+ T cells from blood. The receptor set was obtained from a woman between 18 and 30 years old in good health.

The chain links TRBV25-1 to TRBJ2-2, with TRBD1 identical over 8 bases. V lost 7 bases, J lost 6 bases, and 13 bases stayed unmatched. The CDR3 runs 16 residues. CDR1 MGHDK and CDR2 SYGVNS come from the germline V gene. The CDR3 coding sequence is TGTGCCAGCAAGATAAAGGACAGGGCGGTCCCCGGGGAGCTGTTTTTT. It codes for CASKIKDRAVPGELFF.

The gene calls are TRBV9 and TRBJ2-5, with 7 bases matching TRBD1. With V trimmed by 0 bases and J by 5 bases, 7 bases remained unmatched. The CDR3 consists of 15 residues. Germline CDR1 SGDLS, CDR2 YYNGEE. CDR3 protein: CASSVEGAPWETQYF. The CDR3 DNA reads as TGTGCCAGCAGCGTAGAGGGGGCGCCATGGGAGACCCAGTACTTC.

This clone was observed a handful of times. This chain uses TRBV14 with TRBJ2-1, with 8 bases lining up with TRBD2. CDR1 and CDR2 (germline): SGHDN, FVKESK. There are 14 residues in the CDR3. V gave up 4 bases and J gave up 9 bases; unmatched junction bases: 8. This chain's CDR3 is CASSRLAKVGEQFF. CDR3 DNA sequence: TGTGCCAGCAGCCGACTAGCGAAGGTGGGTGAGCAGTTCTTC.

This chain joins TRBV28 and TRBJ1-4; 9 bases are shared with TRBD1. CDR3 length equals 14 residues. Trimming at V came to 3 bases and at J to 7 bases, leaving 3 bases not matched to a gene. Germline V gene lookup returns CDR1 MDHEN and CDR2 SYDVKM. CDR3 region: CASSLTGGVEKLFF. Written as DNA, the CDR3 is TGTGCCAGCAGTTTGACAGGGGGAGTTGAAAAACTGTTTTTT.

Ten or more counts support this clone. This chain joins TRBV2 and TRBJ1-2; 7 bases match TRBD1. Germline V gene lookup returns CDR1 SNHLY and CDR2 FYNNEI. The CDR3 runs to 14 residues. The V segment lost 7 bases and the J segment 8 bases; nucleotides outside the gene matches: 13. CDR3 DNA sequence: TGTGCCAGCACTACCATGACAGGGATTATAGGCTACACCTTC. Its protein is CASTTMTGIIGYTF.